There are a few counts of the clone carrying this T cell receptor (beta chain). Other DNA sequences in this specimen translate into the identical CDR3. The data belong to a study of cytomegalovirus exposure and HLA in healthy donors. The wider study: Genotyping showed 81% of 398 donors falling in the Caucasian-associated ancestry cluster.

A multiplex PCR was run with 60 Vbeta primers and 13 Jbeta primers. Assay: immunoSEQ multiplex PCR; the TCRdb copy retains only in-frame clones and omits some. The profile shows some 160,000 clones, 78% of them singletons. The V gene's germline CDR1 is SGHTA and CDR2 FQGNSA. This CDR3 comprises 16 residues. The V segment lost 3 bases and the J segment 5 bases; nucleotides outside the gene matches: 9. V and J are TRBV7-2 and TRBJ2-3, with 9 nucleotides matching TRBD2. The TCR originated in a male donor in good health and CMV-seronegative. Sequencing was carried out using PBMCs. DNA of the CDR3: TGTGCCAGCAGCTTTCTTAGCGGGGGCCGGGGAGATACGCAGTATTTT. It yields the protein CASSFLSGGRGDTQYF. Full variable domain (outside the CDR3, taken from reference TRBV7-2 and TRBJ2-3): GAGVSQSPSNKVTEKGKDVELRCDPISGHTALYWYRQSLGQGLEFLIYFQGNSAPDKSGLPSDRFSAERTGGSVSTLTIQRTQQEDSAVYLCASSFLSGGRGDTQYFGPGTRLTVL.